Described below is a single T cell receptor beta chain sequence and its context. No antigen is known for it. This table comes from immunoSEQ multiplex PCR, and its TCRdb copy is limited to in-frame clones, with some not included. The table lists 45,000 to 50,000 clones, around 83% of them singletons. Germline CDR1 reads SGHNT; CDR2 reads YENEEA. CDR3 length: 17 amino acids. Unmatched junction bases numbered 9, after V lost 1 base and J lost 4 bases. This entry belongs to a study of fetal regulatory T cell absence and autoimmunity. Study results and limitations: Antigen-driven pancreatic autoimmunity before birth in IPEX was inferred from oligoclonal enrichment.

The chain recombines TRBV11-3 with TRBJ2-1, with 8 bases fitting TRBD2. The receptor comes from a newborn boy with IPEX syndrome. Sequenced input: cord blood. The CDR3: CASSLGLGLGVYNEQFF. The CDR3 bases are TGTGCCAGCAGCTTAGGCCTGGGACTAGGCGTGTACAATGAGCAGTTCTTC.